This is a list of T cell receptor beta chains from one sample in a study of graft-versus-host responses after intestinal transplantation. Generated by immunoSEQ multiplex PCR, the TCRdb table keeps only in-frame clones and is missing some. The table records about 97,000 clones, around 90% of them present only once. Sequences were derived from PBMCs, sampled 450 to 480 days after intestinal transplant. These receptors were collected from a human patient who received an intestinal transplant, so some T cells may come from the graft donor. Each CDR3 is given with its conserved first and last residue. The D gene is left open where the match is weak. A clone size is listed for some rows: how often the clone was seen (once, few, many), or a class if it is expanded.

cdr3_nt | cdr3_aa | d_call | v_call | clone_size | cdr3_length | j_call
TGTGCCAGCAGCCAAGTGTTCGGGTCCGGGGAGCTGTTTTTT | CASSQVFGSGELFF | . | TRBV4-2 | . | 14 | TRBJ2-2
TGCAGCGTTGAAGGGGGATGGGAGACCCAGTACTTC | CSVEGGWETQYF | . | TRBV29-1 | once | 12 | TRBJ2-5
TGTGCCAGTAGTCCAGGGACAGGAGGGGACTATGGCTACACCTTC | CASSPGTGGDYGYTF | TRBD1 | TRBV19 | . | 15 | TRBJ1-2
TGTGCCAGCAAGGACAGGGTTCGGGGGAACACCGGGGAGCTGTTTTTT | CASKDRVRGNTGELFF | TRBD1 | TRBV2 | . | 16 | TRBJ2-2
TGTGCCAGCAGTATTGGACAGCGTAATGAAAAACTGTTTTTT | CASSIGQRNEKLFF | . | TRBV13 | . | 14 | TRBJ1-4
TGTGCCAGCAGTGAGTTTAGCGAGGCAGAGAACACTGAAGCTTTCTTT | CASSEFSEAENTEAFF | . | TRBV6-1 | . | 16 | TRBJ1-1
TGCAGCGTTGTCCCAGGGCCCCCAGAGACCCAGTACTTC | CSVVPGPPETQYF | . | TRBV29-1 | . | 13 | TRBJ2-5
TGTGCCAGCAGTTACGGGGGATTTAGCAATCAGCCCCAGCATTTT | CASSYGGFSNQPQHF | . | TRBV6-5 | once | 15 | TRBJ1-5
TGTGCCAGCAGCTTCTTTAGCGGAGAGACCCAGTACTTC | CASSFFSGETQYF | . | TRBV7-9 | . | 13 | TRBJ2-5
TGTGCCAGCAGTTTGTTTATGGGGGAGGGCACTGAAGCTTTCTTT | CASSLFMGEGTEAFF | . | TRBV28 | . | 15 | TRBJ1-1
TGTGCCATCAGCGAAGGGGGATTGGGCAATCAGCCCCAGCATTTT | CAISEGGLGNQPQHF | . | TRBV10-3 | . | 15 | TRBJ1-5
TGTGCCAGCAGATCTGACCGACGGGCCCAGAATTCACCCCTCCACTTT | CASRSDRRAQNSPLHF | . | TRBV2 | . | 16 | TRBJ1-6
TGCGCCAGCAGCCATTCTCCGGGACAGGGGGTTGGTCAGCCCCAGCATTTT | CASSHSPGQGVGQPQHF | TRBD1 | TRBV4-1 | . | 17 | TRBJ1-5
TGTGCCACCAGCAGAGAGGTCCCCCCCAGGATGGGAAACACCATATATTTT | CATSREVPPRMGNTIYF | . | TRBV15 | . | 17 | TRBJ1-3
TGTGCCAGCAGCTTAGCTGTACTAGCGGGGTGGTACCAAGAGACCCAGTACTTC | CASSLAVLAGWYQETQYF | TRBD2 | TRBV11-2 | . | 18 | TRBJ2-5
TGTGCCAGCAGCGGGACTAGGGGCTATGGCTACACCTTC | CASSGTRGYGYTF | . | TRBV9 | . | 13 | TRBJ1-2
TGTGCCAGCAGCCCCGGGGGTGCCCAAGAGACCCAGTACTTC | CASSPGGAQETQYF | . | TRBV7-3 | once | 14 | TRBJ2-5
TGTGCCAGCAGCCATAAGAGGTCCTCTGGAAACACCATATATTTT | CASSHKRSSGNTIYF | . | TRBV7-3 | . | 15 | TRBJ1-3
TGTGCCAGCAGTACGCCGGGACGGGGCTACGAGCAGTACTTC | CASSTPGRGYEQYF | . | TRBV6-5 | . | 14 | TRBJ2-7
TGTGCCAGCAGAAGGACTAAAGAGACCCAGTACTTC | CASRRTKETQYF | . | TRBV6-6 | . | 12 | TRBJ2-5
TGTGCCAGTAGTATGACCGCAGGGGGGAATCAGCCCCAGCATTTT | CASSMTAGGNQPQHF | TRBD1 | TRBV19 | few | 15 | TRBJ1-5